The source of this T cell receptor (beta chain) is a study of shared clonotypes between healthy human individuals. Produced via immunoSEQ multiplex PCR; TCRdb's table is partial and in-frame only. Of about 1.5 million clones listed, nearly 99% are singletons. V was pared by 2 bases and J by 3 bases, with 1 base of the junction left unmatched. Germline V lookup: CDR1 SGHNT, CDR2 YYREEE (reference sequence). CDR3 length: 13 residues. Points on this clone: Its antigen remains unidentified. The sample contains more than one DNA sequence encoding this CDR3.

Findings of the study overall: Some clonotypes were shared by all four sorted-subset donors, while others were not shared. The non-shared ones had lower generation probabilities than the shared ones.

The specimen sequenced was naive CD4+ T cells sorted from blood. Sample subset: CD45RA+ positively selected. This chain connects TRBV5-4 to TRBJ2-5, with 7 bases fitting TRBD1. The source is a man between 25 and 39 years old in good health. The CDR3 sequence is CASSLDREETQYF. The CDR3 DNA is TGTGCCAGCAGCTTAGACAGGGAAGAGACCCAGTACTTC.